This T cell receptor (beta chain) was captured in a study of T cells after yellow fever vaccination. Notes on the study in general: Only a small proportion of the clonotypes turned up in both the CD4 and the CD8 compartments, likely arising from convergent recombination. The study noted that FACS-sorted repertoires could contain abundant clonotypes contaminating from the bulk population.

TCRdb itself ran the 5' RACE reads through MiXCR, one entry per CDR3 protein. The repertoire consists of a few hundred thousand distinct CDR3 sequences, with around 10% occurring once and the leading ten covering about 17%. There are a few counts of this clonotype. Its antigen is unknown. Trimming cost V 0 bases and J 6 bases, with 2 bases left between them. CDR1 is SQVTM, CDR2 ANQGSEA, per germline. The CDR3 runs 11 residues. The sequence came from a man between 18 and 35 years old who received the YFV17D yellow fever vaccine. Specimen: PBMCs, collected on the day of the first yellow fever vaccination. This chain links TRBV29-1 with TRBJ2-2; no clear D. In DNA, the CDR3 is TGCAGCGTTGAAGAAGCCGGGGAGCTGTTTTTT. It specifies CSVEEAGELFF.